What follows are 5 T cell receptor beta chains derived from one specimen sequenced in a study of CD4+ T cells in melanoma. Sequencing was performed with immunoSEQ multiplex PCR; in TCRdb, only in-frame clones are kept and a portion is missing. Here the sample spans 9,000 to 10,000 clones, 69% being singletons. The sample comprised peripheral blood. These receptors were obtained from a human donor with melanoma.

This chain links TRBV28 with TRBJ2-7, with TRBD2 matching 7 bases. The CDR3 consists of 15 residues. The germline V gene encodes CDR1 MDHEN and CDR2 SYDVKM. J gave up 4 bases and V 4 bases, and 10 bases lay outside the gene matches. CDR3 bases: TGTGCCAGCAGTTCCCCGAGCTGGGGAGGGTACGAGCAGTACTTC. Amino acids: CASSSPSWGGYEQYF.

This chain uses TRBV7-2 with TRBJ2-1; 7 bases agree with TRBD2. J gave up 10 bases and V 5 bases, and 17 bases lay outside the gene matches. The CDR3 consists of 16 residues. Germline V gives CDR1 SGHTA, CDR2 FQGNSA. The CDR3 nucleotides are TGTGCCAGCAGCCCCCCGGGACTACTAGTAGGGGTCGAGCAGTTCTTC. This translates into CASSPPGLLVGVEQFF. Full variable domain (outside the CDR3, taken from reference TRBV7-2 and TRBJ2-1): GAGVSQSPSNKVTEKGKDVELRCDPISGHTALYWYRQSLGQGLEFLIYFQGNSAPDKSGLPSDRFSAERTGGSVSTLTIQRTQQEDSAVYLCASSPPGLLVGVEQFFGPGTRLTVL.

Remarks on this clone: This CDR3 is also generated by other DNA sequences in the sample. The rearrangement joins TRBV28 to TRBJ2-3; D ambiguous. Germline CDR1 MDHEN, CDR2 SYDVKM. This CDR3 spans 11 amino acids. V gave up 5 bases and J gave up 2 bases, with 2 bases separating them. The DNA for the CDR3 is TGTGCCAGCAGTCTCACAGATACGCAGTATTTT. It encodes CASSLTDTQYF.

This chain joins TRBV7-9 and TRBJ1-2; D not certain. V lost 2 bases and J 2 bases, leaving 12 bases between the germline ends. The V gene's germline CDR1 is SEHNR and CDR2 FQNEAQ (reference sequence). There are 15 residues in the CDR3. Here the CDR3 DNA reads TGTGCCAGCAGCTTAATGGTTCAGGAAAACTATGGCTACACCTTC. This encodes CASSLMVQENYGYTF. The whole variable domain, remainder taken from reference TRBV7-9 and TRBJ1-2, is DTGVSQNPRHKITKRGQNVTFRCDPISEHNRLYWYRQTLGQGPEFLTYFQNEAQLEKSRLLSDRFSAERPKGSFSTLEIQRTEQGDSAMYLCASSLMVQENYGYTFGSGTRLTVV.

Here the CDR3 DNA reads TGTGCCTGGAGTTCGACAGGGATGACTAATGAAAAACTGTTTTTT. Protein: CAWSSTGMTNEKLFF. The chain has TRBV30 and TRBJ1-4, with TRBD1 identical over 7 bases. This CDR3 contains 15 residues. Germline-derived CDR1 and CDR2 are GTSNPN and SVGIG (reference sequence). After removal of 2 bases from V and 2 bases from J, the junction contained 5 bases not matched to a gene.